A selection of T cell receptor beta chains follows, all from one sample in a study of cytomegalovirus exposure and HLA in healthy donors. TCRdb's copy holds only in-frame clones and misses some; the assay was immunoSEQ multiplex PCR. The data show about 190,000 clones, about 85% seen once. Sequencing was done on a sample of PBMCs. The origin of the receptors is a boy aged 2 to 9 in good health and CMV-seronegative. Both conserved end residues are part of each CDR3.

CASGSAGGDNEQFF,14,TRBJ2-1,TRBV12-5
CASSFGLAGGSPYNEQFF,18,TRBJ2-1,TRBV5-1
CASSLTGTGGEQFF,14,TRBJ2-1,TRBV7-3
CAWNSGLGPSYNEQFF,16,TRBJ2-1,TRBV30
CSVRQANEQFF,11,TRBJ2-1,TRBV29-1
CASSVEGTSNQPQHF,15,TRBJ1-5,TRBV2
CASSETVNTEAFF,13,TRBJ1-1,TRBV6-1
CASSPDRVKDTEAFF,15,TRBJ1-1,TRBV5-4
CASSHPLGTEQFF,13,TRBJ2-1,TRBV4-2
CASSLVGANEQFF,13,TRBJ2-1,TRBV7-6
CASSLGRGEQYF,12,TRBJ2-7,TRBV5-6
CASSQGNIQYF,11,TRBJ2-4,TRBV5-6
CAISGDSSPSSGANVLTF,18,TRBJ2-6,TRBV10-3
CASSLRGTGISPLHF,15,TRBJ1-6,TRBV13
CASSTSRGTPLHF,13,TRBJ1-6,TRBV27
CASSLGLSYEQYF,13,NA,TRBV27
CASSHGSGRLDTQYF,15,TRBJ2-3,TRBV18
CASSPRETSSYEQYF,15,TRBJ2-7,TRBV2
CASSLDPGGASYEQYF,16,NA,TRBV5-8
CASSLVAGILRYGYTF,16,TRBJ1-2,TRBV7-2
CASSEGNEDYGYTF,14,TRBJ1-2,TRBV2